These T cell receptor beta chains were read from a single sample in a study of blood T cells in healthy people across ages. TCRdb recomputed calls from the 5' RACE reads with MiXCR, one row per CDR3 protein. The data show 500,000 to 550,000 distinct CDR3 sequences, with around 24% seen just once and just over 8.5% held by the top ten. These data were also reused for a study on T cells of mothers and their children.

Material: blood. These receptor sequences come from a boy aged 5-17 years in good health. Each CDR3 is given with its conserved first and last residue. Fields, in order: V gene, J gene, CDR3 protein.

>TRBV6-2/TRBV6-3|TRBJ2-5
CASSYIHRANQETQYF
>TRBV28|TRBJ2-3
CASSSPGLAGITDTQYF
>TRBV11-3|TRBJ2-1
CASRSAGTSSYNEQFF
>TRBV7-9|TRBJ2-5
CVSSFRERETQYF
>TRBV5-1|-
CASSPITSGISSYEQYF
>TRBV5-6|TRBJ2-5
CASSGQGGETQYF
>TRBV11-1|TRBJ1-1
CASSPEGGSEAFF
>TRBV7-2|TRBJ2-7
CASSLAWSHEQYF
>TRBV7-2|TRBJ2-1
CASRGSGGAYNEQFF
>TRBV9|TRBJ2-5
CASSGGGKETQYF
>TRBV20-1|TRBJ1-2
CSASLGHGYTF